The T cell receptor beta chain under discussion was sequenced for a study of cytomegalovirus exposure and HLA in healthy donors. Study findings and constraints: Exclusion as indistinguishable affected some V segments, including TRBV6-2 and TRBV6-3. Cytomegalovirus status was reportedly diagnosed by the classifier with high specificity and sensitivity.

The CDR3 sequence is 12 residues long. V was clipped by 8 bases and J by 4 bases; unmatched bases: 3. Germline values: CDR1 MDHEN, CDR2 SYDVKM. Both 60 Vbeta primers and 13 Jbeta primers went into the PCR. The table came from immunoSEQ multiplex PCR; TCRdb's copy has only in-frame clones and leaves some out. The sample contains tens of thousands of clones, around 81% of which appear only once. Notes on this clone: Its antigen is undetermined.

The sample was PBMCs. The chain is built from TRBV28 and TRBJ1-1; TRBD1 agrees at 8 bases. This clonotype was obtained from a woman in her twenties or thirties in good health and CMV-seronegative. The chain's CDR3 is CASLDRGTEAFF. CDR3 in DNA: TGTGCCAGCCTCGACAGGGGCACTGAAGCTTTCTTT.